These 21 T cell receptor beta chains came from one sample sequenced in a study of T cell responses to AZD1222 COVID-19 vaccine. Clones were sequenced by immunoSEQ multiplex PCR, and TCRdb holds only the in-frame ones, with some missing. This repertoire shows 60,000 to 75,000 clones, 83% found once; its top ten account for approximately 5.9%. This specimen consisted of peripheral blood, obtained 28 days after the second AZD1222 dose. The receptors were gathered from an adult who received the AZD1222 COVID-19 vaccine.

This chain joins TRBV30 and TRBJ1-1; D not resolved. The V and J ends lost 3 bases and 1 base respectively, with 6 bases between them. Germline V gene sequence: CDR1 GTSNPN, CDR2 SVGIG (reference sequence). CDR3 length equals 12 residues. CDR3 bases: TGTGCCTGGAGGGCGGAGAACACTGAAGCTTTCTTT. As protein: CAWRAENTEAFF.

The CDR3 region has the DNA TGTGCCAGCAGCCCCGGACAGGGGGGGACCTACGAGCAGTACTTC. Protein: CASSPGQGGTYEQYF. The chain combines TRBV5-4 with TRBJ2-7; 10 nucleotides align to TRBD1. The germline V gene encodes CDR1 SGHNT and CDR2 YYREEE (reference sequence). This CDR3 has 15 amino acids. V gave up 4 bases and J gave up 2 bases; unmatched junction bases: 6.

The chain couples TRBV29-1 to TRBJ1-1, with D perhaps matching TRBD1 (5 bases). The ends were cut back, 7 bases at V and 5 bases at J, with 11 bases in the middle. The CDR3 length is 11 residues. The germline CDR1 and CDR2 sequences are SQVTM and ANQGSEA. Here the CDR3 DNA reads TGCAGCGCTGAGCGGGGGACTGAAGCTTTCTTT. This gives the protein CSAERGTEAFF.

J is TRBJ1-6 and V is TRBV27; tentative D call: TRBD1 (5 bases). CDR3 length: 14 residues. Trimming shortened V by 2 bases and J by 5 bases, and 7 bases separated the two germline ends. The germline V gene encodes CDR1 MNHEY and CDR2 SMNVEV (reference sequence). In DNA, the CDR3 is TGTGCCAGCAGTTTAGAAGGGGATAATTCACCCCTCCACTTT. Its protein is CASSLEGDNSPLHF.

The rearrangement links TRBV5-1 to TRBJ2-6, with 9 positions matching TRBD1. In germline, CDR1 is SGHRS, CDR2 YFSETQ. The CDR3 is made up of 17 amino acids. Losses at the gene ends were 3 bases for V and 4 bases for J; bases not matched to a gene: 8. CDR3 sequence (DNA): TGCGCCAGCAGCTCCGGGACAGGGAATTCAGGGGCCAACGTCCTGACTTTC. It codes for CASSSGTGNSGANVLTF.

The chain has TRBV15 and TRBJ1-5; D ambiguous. The CDR3 is 18 amino acids. Germline assignment: CDR1 LNHNV and CDR2 YYDKDF (reference sequence). V shed 0 bases and J shed 2 bases, with 17 bases lying between them. This CDR3 is CATSRDLGGQSRNQPQHF. The DNA for the CDR3 is TGTGCCACCAGCAGAGATCTCGGAGGGCAATCCCGCAATCAGCCCCAGCATTTT. The variable domain in full, with the rest retrieved from reference TRBV15 and TRBJ1-5, is DAMVIQNPRYQVTQFGKPVTLSCSQTLNHNVMYWYQQKSSQAPKLLFHYYDKDFNNEADTPDNFQSRRPNTSFCFLDIRSPGLGDTAMYLCATSRDLGGQSRNQPQHFGDGTRLSIL.

This rearrangement joins TRBV12-3 or TRBV12-4 to TRBJ1-2; D not certain. Trimming shortened V by 4 bases and J by 4 bases, and 10 bases separated the two germline ends. This CDR3 has 13 residues. The CDR3: CASSWSSSYGYTF. In DNA form, the CDR3 reads TGTGCCAGCAGTTGGTCCAGTAGCTATGGCTACACCTTC.

This rearrangement joins TRBV4-2 to TRBJ1-5; no clear D gene. Germline V CDR1 and CDR2: LGHNA, YNFKEQ. The CDR3 loop spans 16 amino acids. Deletions cut 2 bases from V and 0 bases from J, with 11 bases between. CDR3 protein: CASSQFGSYSNQPQHF. The CDR3 region has the DNA TGTGCCAGCAGCCAATTTGGGAGTTATAGCAATCAGCCCCAGCATTTT.

By proportion, this clone is medium-sized. The chain joins TRBV6-1 to TRBJ1-4; D gene ambiguous. Trimming took 0 bases from V and 2 from J, leaving 7 bases between them. Germline values: CDR1 MNHNS, CDR2 SASEGT. The CDR3 loop spans 15 amino acids. The CDR3 region is CASSEAEGTNEKLFF. DNA of the CDR3: TGTGCCAGCAGTGAAGCTGAGGGTACTAATGAAAAACTGTTTTTT.

The chain employs TRBV19 and TRBJ1-4; 8 bases align to TRBD1. This CDR3 has 14 amino acids. CDR1 is LNHDA and CDR2 is SQIVND in the germline V gene (reference sequence). Trimming removed 5 bases from V and 8 bases from J; junction bases left unmatched: 7. DNA for the CDR3: TGTGCCAGTAGTCCGCGGACAGGGAACGAAAAACTGTTTTTT. Encoded protein: CASSPRTGNEKLFF. The whole variable domain, filled in from reference TRBV19 and TRBJ1-4, reads DGGITQSPKYLFRKEGQNVTLSCEQNLNHDAMYWYRQDPGQGLRLIYYSQIVNDFQKGDIAEGYSVSREKKESFPLTVTSAQKNPTAFYLCASSPRTGNEKLFFGSGTQLSVL.

The chain joins TRBV6-5 to TRBJ2-7, with TRBD2 matching 11 bases. The CDR3 is 14 residues long. J lost 3 bases, V lost 6 bases, and 4 bases had no gene match. Germline V gives CDR1 MNHEY, CDR2 SVGAGI. The CDR3 is CASSPGTSGYEQYF. Here the CDR3 DNA reads TGTGCCAGCAGCCCCGGGACTAGCGGCTACGAGCAGTACTTC.

This chain joins TRBV9 and TRBJ1-3; D not resolved. There are 15 residues in the CDR3. Trimming left V 4 bases short and J 2 bases short, with 13 bases between. The germline CDR1 and CDR2 sequences are SGDLS and YYNGEE. CDR3 DNA: TGTGCCAGCAGCAACTGGGAAGGGCCTGGAAACACCATATATTTT. Its translation: CASSNWEGPGNTIYF.

This sequence joins TRBV6-6 and TRBJ1-2, with 9 bases that match TRBD1. The V and J ends lost 4 bases and 6 bases, in that order; junction bases with no gene match: 9. The CDR3 has 15 amino acids. Germline V gene data show CDR1 as MNHNY and CDR2 as SVGAGI (reference sequence). Here the CDR3 DNA reads TGTGCCAGCAGTTCGGGACAGGGATCTATCGATGGCTACACCTTC. Translation: CASSSGQGSIDGYTF.

V and J are TRBV6-5 and TRBJ2-6; D is uncertain. The CDR3 totals 14 residues. Looked up from germline, CDR1 is MNHEY and CDR2 is SVGAGI. Trimming left V 8 bases short and J 0 bases short, with 8 bases between. CDR3 DNA sequence: TGTGCCAGCGGACGGTTCTCTGGGGCCAACGTCCTGACTTTC. This encodes CASGRFSGANVLTF.

This clone is medium-sized in the sample. The gene calls are TRBV5-4 and TRBJ2-7; D is unresolved. V was pared by 3 bases and J by 3 bases, with 4 bases between. In germline, CDR1 is SGHNT, CDR2 YYREEE (reference sequence). This CDR3 contains 11 residues. CDR3 residues: CASSSNYEQYF. CDR3 sequence (DNA): TGTGCCAGCAGCTCTAACTACGAGCAGTACTTC.

This clone was detected once. The rearrangement links TRBV29-1 to TRBJ2-3; D gene ambiguous. Germline CDR1 and CDR2: SQVTM and ANQGSEA. The CDR3 spans 14 residues. V dropped 6 bases and J dropped 1 base, with 14 bases sitting between them. The CDR3 protein is CSVGRAGGTDTQYF. DNA of the CDR3: TGCAGCGTCGGCCGGGCAGGAGGCACAGATACGCAGTATTTT.

The CDR3 region is CASSGDRGSGNQPQHF. CDR3 bases: TGTGCCAGCAGTGGGGACAGGGGGTCGGGCAATCAGCCCCAGCATTTT. This chain links TRBV27 with TRBJ1-5, with 11 positions matching TRBD1. CDR1 is MNHEY, CDR2 SMNVEV, per germline (reference sequence). Trimming removed 5 bases from V and 2 bases from J; junction bases left unmatched: 5. CDR3 length equals 16 residues.

The chain joins TRBV18 to TRBJ1-2; D is uncertain. This CDR3 region has 13 residues. V lost 4 bases and J 4 bases, leaving 10 bases between the germline ends. Germline CDR1 KGHSH, CDR2 LQKENI. Written as DNA, the CDR3 is TGTGCCAGCTCACTATATAACCTCTATGGCTACACCTTC. Translated: CASSLYNLYGYTF. Full variable domain (missing parts from reference TRBV18 and TRBJ1-2): NAGVMQNPRHLVRRRGQEARLRCSPMKGHSHVYWYRQLPEEGLKFMVYLQKENIIDESGMPKERFSAEFPKEGPSILRIQQVVRGDSAAYFCASSLYNLYGYTFGSGTRLTVV.

The chain employs TRBV5-1 and TRBJ2-7; D possibly uses TRBD1 or TRBD2 (5 bases each). CDR3 length: 18 amino acids. V shed 0 bases and J shed 5 bases, with 24 bases lying between them. The germline V gene encodes CDR1 SGHRS and CDR2 YFSETQ. This CDR3 reads CASSLAVGPGAWDHEQYF. The CDR3 DNA reads as TGCGCCAGCAGCTTGGCGGTTGGGCCAGGAGCCTGGGACCACGAGCAGTACTTC.

The chain couples TRBV7-2 to TRBJ2-1; no definite D call. The ends were cut back, 5 bases at V and 7 bases at J, with 9 bases in the middle. Looked up from germline, CDR1 is SGHTA and CDR2 is FQGNSA. The CDR3 is made up of 12 amino acids. CDR3 amino acids: CASSKPRNEQFF. Written as DNA, the CDR3 is TGTGCCAGCAGCAAACCGAGGAATGAGCAGTTCTTC.

The chain is built from TRBV21-1 and TRBJ2-5; the table's TRBD1 call for D was not verified on the DNA. TRBV21-1 is a documented pseudogene. This CDR3 region has 15 residues. Here the CDR3 DNA reads TGTGCCAGCAGCAAAGCGACAGGGGCCAAAGAGACCCAGTACTTC. This gives the protein CASSKATGAKETQYF.